This paragraph reports one TCR beta chain. This clonotype showed up just a few times. No cognate antigen has been identified for it. No clone much larger than this one lies a single base away; base qualities are absent. The instrument given in TCRdb is Illumina HiSeq 2500. TCR beta libraries were prepared by quantitative 5'-RACE with molecular barcodes. The authors processed their data as follows. A new computational method, built on a probabilistic model of VDJ rearrangement, was used to identify disease-linked TCR variants. TCRdb handled the public reads itself, with Q25 trimming in fastp and clone calling in MiXCR, and kept productive beta chains. Rows with one shared CDR3 protein collapse into an entry with the most common genes and DNA. TCRdb's processing, not the study's, gives the V and J calls here. This sample is represented by around 340,000 distinct CDR3 sequences; roughly 14% of them were singletons. Approximately 0.99% of the sample rests with the top ten.

The CDR3 goes from the cysteine to the phenylalanine over 17 residues. Solely the CDR3 DNA is kept, with 51 bases framed from the first base. The germline V gene (reference sequence) yields SGHKS for CDR1 and YYEKEE for CDR2. Relative to germline, V is 4 bases shorter and J is 1 base shorter, with 18 bases between their ends. The data are from a study of CD8 T cells in ankylosing spondylitis (TCRdb year 2017). About the study as a whole: The study profiled T cell receptor beta repertoires in healthy donors and ankylosing spondylitis patients to find disease-linked TCR variants. The full study cohort was made up of over 20 ankylosing spondylitis patients and fewer than 120 healthy donors. Samples of peripheral blood were taken, and for ankylosing spondylitis patients, synovial fluid was collected as well. Points the paper makes about the study in general: Some of the motif variants had been reported before in the synovial fluid and blood of reactive arthritis patients, a finding that suggests common disease-initiation mechanisms. Significant enrichment of the disease-linked clones was reported in matched synovial fluid samples from ankylosing spondylitis patients. A TCR beta motif of eight highly homologous amino acid variants appeared characteristic of blood from ankylosing spondylitis patients. A CD8+ phenotype was shown by the disease-linked clones, which were found at relatively low frequencies in peripheral blood.

The chain is encoded by TRBV5-5 joined to TRBJ1-5; 6 matching bases give a weak D call of TRBD1. The sample consisted of blood, either unsorted or a sorted T cell fraction (not recorded which). The receptor was derived from a male donor with ankylosing spondylitis or in good health (not recorded which). Here is the DNA: TGTGCCAGCAGCCCCGACAGGTTTTTGGGGAGCAATCAGCCCCAGCATTTT. Its translation is CASSPDRFLGSNQPQHF. Joined to the reference TRBV5-5 and TRBJ1-5 proteins, this CDR3 gives the full variable domain: DAGVTQSPTHLIKTRGQQVTLRCSPISGHKSVSWYQQVLGQGPQFIFQYYEKEERGRGNFPDRFSARQFPNYSSELNVNALLLGDSALYLCASSPDRFLGSNQPQHFGDGTRLSIL.